This is a list of T cell receptor beta chains from one sample in a study of cytomegalovirus exposure and HLA in healthy donors. Assay: immunoSEQ multiplex PCR; the TCRdb copy retains only in-frame clones and omits some. This table holds roughly 200,000 clones, 85% found once. Sequencing was performed on PBMCs. The source is a woman in her 50s in good health and CMV-seronegative. Both conserved end residues are part of each CDR3. D genes are given only for firm matches. Clone size is given for some rows only: seen once, a few or many times, or a class if the clone is expanded.

j_gene	abundance	v_gene	d_gene	len	CDR3aa	CDR3nt
TRBJ2-1	NA	TRBV19	NA	16	CASSSHGQREKNEQFF	TGTGCCAGTAGTTCTCACGGACAGCGAGAAAAAAATGAGCAGTTCTTC
TRBJ2-1	NA	TRBV6-1	NA	12	CASSPQKNEQFF	TGTGCCAGCTCCCCCCAGAAGAATGAGCAGTTCTTC
TRBJ2-2	NA	TRBV11-2	NA	17	CASSLQGRTTNTGELFF	TGTGCCAGCAGCCTCCAGGGGCGGACCACGAACACCGGGGAGCTGTTTTTT
TRBJ2-7	NA	TRBV30	TRBD1	13	CAWTVGTGYEQYF	TGTGCCTGGACCGTCGGGACAGGTTACGAGCAGTACTTC
TRBJ2-5	NA	TRBV7-9	TRBD2	15	CSSSTGLAGPETQYF	TGTTCCAGCAGCACCGGACTAGCGGGTCCAGAGACCCAGTACTTC
TRBJ1-3	NA	TRBV18	NA	15	CASSHPPGSGNTIYF	TGTGCCAGCTCACACCCCCCCGGCTCTGGAAACACCATATATTTT
TRBJ1-2	NA	TRBV5-1	NA	14	CASSPQGGTYGYTF	TGCGCCAGCAGCCCACAGGGAGGGACCTATGGCTACACCTTC
TRBJ2-7	NA	TRBV7-2	NA	15	CASSLANSYSDEQYF	TGTGCCAGCAGCTTAGCCAACTCCTATAGTGACGAGCAGTACTTC
TRBJ2-7	NA	TRBV28	TRBD2	16	CASSFKTSGSNYEQYF	TGTGCCAGCAGTTTTAAGACTAGCGGAAGTAACTACGAGCAGTACTTC
TRBJ1-1	NA	TRBV9	TRBD1	17	CASSATTGEGMNTEAFF	TGTGCCAGCAGCGCCACGACAGGGGAAGGCATGAACACTGAAGCTTTCTTT
TRBJ1-6	NA	TRBV6-1	TRBD1	14	CASSSGQALEALHF	TGTGCCAGCAGTTCCGGACAGGCCCTGGAGGCCCTCCACTTT
TRBJ2-1	NA	TRBV27	TRBD2	15	CASSPLAGAYNEQFF	TGTGCCAGCAGTCCTCTAGCGGGAGCCTACAATGAGCAGTTCTTC
TRBJ2-5	NA	TRBV5-1	TRBD1	15	CASSFRDRGPETQYF	TGCGCCAGCAGCTTCCGGGACAGGGGGCCTGAGACCCAGTACTTC
TRBJ2-5	NA	TRBV7-2	TRBD1	15	CASSPRTGGRETQYF	TGTGCCAGCAGCCCCAGGACAGGGGGCAGGGAGACCCAGTACTTC
TRBJ2-6	once	TRBV30	NA	15	CAWSPGRSGANVLTF	TGTGCCTGGAGTCCAGGCCGCTCTGGGGCCAACGTCCTGACTTTC
TRBJ1-5	NA	TRBV2	NA	13	CASRSEQGMPQHF	TGTGCCAGCAGATCAGAACAGGGCATGCCCCAGCATTTT
TRBJ2-6	NA	TRBV27	TRBD1	16	CATTGERSSGANVLTF	TGTGCCACTACAGGGGAGAGGAGCTCTGGGGCCAACGTCCTGACTTTC
TRBJ2-1	NA	TRBV7-8	TRBD1	16	CASSLYDRGTYNEQFF	TGTGCCAGCAGCTTATACGACAGGGGAACCTACAATGAGCAGTTCTTC
TRBJ2-2	NA	TRBV5-6	TRBD2	16	CASSTLGTSVYGELFF	TGTGCCAGCAGCACCCTCGGGACTAGCGTCTACGGGGAGCTGTTTTTT
TRBJ2-7	NA	TRBV29-1	NA	12	CSVEGGPYEQYF	TGCAGCGTTGAAGGAGGGCCCTACGAGCAGTACTTC
TRBJ1-2	NA	TRBV4-3	NA	16	CASSPSLPGKDYGYTF	TGCGCCAGCAGCCCAAGTTTACCAGGGAAGGACTATGGCTACACCTTC
TRBJ2-7	once	TRBV10-1	NA	15	CASSTRAGGYYEQYF	TGCGCCAGCAGTACTAGGGCGGGCGGCTACTACGAGCAGTACTTC
TRBJ2-7	NA	TRBV28	TRBD1	15	CASQQGTPSLYEQYF	TGTGCCAGTCAACAGGGGACCCCCTCTCTCTACGAGCAGTACTTC
TRBJ1-3	NA	TRBV29-1	NA	13	CSVGLSSGNTIYF	TGCAGCGTTGGCCTTAGCTCTGGAAACACCATATATTTT
TRBJ1-5	NA	TRBV6-1	NA	16	CASSGGGRGSNQPQHF	TGTGCCAGCAGTGGGGGGGGCAGGGGCAGCAATCAGCCCCAGCATTTT
TRBJ1-5	NA	TRBV5-8	NA	13	CASSLDNNQPQHF	TGTGCCAGCAGCTTGGACAACAATCAGCCCCAGCATTTT
TRBJ2-3	NA	TRBV2	TRBD2	15	CATRLAGVRTDTQYF	TGTGCCACCAGACTAGCGGGAGTTAGGACAGATACGCAGTATTTT
TRBJ2-7	NA	TRBV4-1	TRBD2	17	CASSAPGLAGESYEQYF	TGCGCCAGCAGCGCCCCGGGACTAGCGGGAGAGTCCTACGAGCAGTACTTC
TRBJ2-3	NA	TRBV27	TRBD1	16	CASSLAGTVTTDTQYF	TGTGCCAGCAGTTTGGCCGGGACAGTGACCACAGATACGCAGTATTTT
TRBJ1-5	NA	TRBV6-1	NA	12	CASTQARQPQHF	TGTGCCAGCACCCAGGCGCGCCAGCCCCAGCATTTT
TRBJ2-7	NA	TRBV19	TRBD1	14	CASSITGETYEQYF	TGTGCCAGTAGTATTACAGGGGAAACCTACGAGCAGTACTTC
TRBJ2-1	NA	TRBV4-1	TRBD2	15	CASRGLAGGYNEQFF	TGCGCCAGCAGAGGACTAGCGGGAGGATACAATGAGCAGTTCTTC
TRBJ1-2	NA	TRBV9	NA	16	CASSPTGGQGDYGYTF	TGTGCCAGCAGCCCTACGGGTGGGCAAGGGGACTATGGCTACACCTTC
TRBJ2-2	NA	TRBV6-5	TRBD1	16	CASSYLGTGKTGELFF	TGTGCCAGCAGTTACCTCGGGACAGGGAAGACCGGGGAGCTGTTTTTT
TRBJ2-3	NA	TRBV7-2	TRBD2	18	CASSLEKRNAGGENTQYF	TGTGCCAGCAGCTTAGAGAAACGTAACGCGGGAGGGGAGAATACGCAGTATTTT
TRBJ2-6	NA	TRBV16	NA	15	CASSQRFRGANVLTF	TGTGCCAGCAGCCAAAGATTTCGGGGGGCCAACGTCCTGACTTTC
TRBJ2-1	NA	TRBV28	NA	15	CASSSSGPLYNEQFF	TGTGCCAGCAGTTCAAGCGGGCCCCTATACAATGAGCAGTTCTTC
TRBJ1-1	NA	TRBV18	TRBD1	15	CASSWGTGLNTEAFF	TGTGCCAGCTCCTGGGGGACAGGGCTAAACACTGAAGCTTTCTTT
TRBJ2-3	NA	TRBV27	NA	15	CASSLLGEGTDTQYF	TGTGCCAGCAGTTTATTGGGGGAGGGCACAGATACGCAGTATTTT
TRBJ2-7	NA	TRBV6-5	TRBD1	14	CASRQGQGTYEQYF	TGTGCCAGCAGACAGGGACAGGGTACCTACGAGCAGTACTTC
TRBJ2-2	NA	TRBV7-6	TRBD2	16	CASRPGLAGDTGELFF	TGTGCCAGCAGACCCGGACTAGCGGGGGACACCGGGGAGCTGTTTTTT
TRBJ1-4	once	TRBV4-1	TRBD1	16	CASSQAQGATNEKLFF	TGCGCCAGCAGCCAGGCACAGGGGGCGACTAATGAAAAACTGTTTTTT
TRBJ1-2	few	TRBV7-9	TRBD1	15	CASSPQTGARNGYTF	TGTGCCAGCAGCCCCCAGACAGGGGCTAGGAATGGCTACACCTTC
TRBJ2-7	NA	TRBV7-9	NA	14	CASSLAGRTYEQYF	TGTGCCAGCAGCTTAGCGGGCCGTACCTACGAGCAGTACTTC